This TCR beta chain was identified during a study of blood T cell repertoires in COVID-19. Clinical histories supplied by participants themselves formed the basis of cohort assignment. Germline CDR1 reads SGHDN; CDR2 reads FVKESK. The CDR3 consists of 15 residues. The ends lost 4 bases at V and 3 bases at J; junction bases unmatched: 5. The data were produced by immunoSEQ multiplex PCR, yet TCRdb's version contains in-frame clones alone and is incomplete. The sample gives a few hundred thousand clones, around nine tenths of which show up once; around 10% is in the top ten. The source is a woman between 45 and 65 years old who had recovered from COVID-19. Sample: PBMCs or T cells enriched from blood (not recorded which). The J gene is TRBJ1-4, the V gene TRBV14, with TRBD1 matching over 7 bases. CDR3 sequence (DNA): TGTGCCAGCAGCCGGGACAGATGGTCTAATGAAAAACTGTTTTTT. It codes for CASSRDRWSNEKLFF.